The T cell receptor beta chain described here comes from a study of early stage breast cancer tumors. Sequencing used immunoSEQ multiplex PCR; TCRdb keeps in-frame clones, though not all of them. This table has about 8,400 clones, around 77% appearing once. CDR3 length: 16 residues. V was trimmed by 6 bases and J by 3 bases, leaving 17 bases between them. Germline assignment: CDR1 MNHEY and CDR2 SMNVEV (reference sequence). J is TRBJ2-2 and V is TRBV27; a weak D match, TRBD1 (6 bases). This receptor was identified in a person in their sixties with breast cancer. The sequenced material came from normal breast tissue next to the tumor. CDR3 coding DNA: TGTGCCAGCAGCCAAACTCGGACAGTCTACACCGGGGAGCTGTTTTTT. This gives the protein CASSQTRTVYTGELFF.